This entry lists 23 T cell receptor beta chains sequenced from one sample in a study of shared clonotypes between healthy human individuals. Using immunoSEQ multiplex PCR, the repertoire was profiled, and TCRdb retains in-frame clones only, with some absent. The repertoire holds 850,000 to 1,200,000 clones, with 60% to 80% as singletons. Sequencing was carried out using memory CD4+ T cells sorted from blood. Subset described: CD45RA-negative fraction. The receptors derive from a man aged 18 to 29 in good health.

The rearrangement joins TRBV19 to TRBJ2-1; TRBD1 matches at 9 bases. CDR3 length equals 15 residues. Losses at the gene ends were 3 bases for V and 5 bases for J; bases not matched to a gene: 5. CDR1 and CDR2 from the germline V gene are LNHDA and SQIVND (reference sequence). CDR3 residues: CASSISGTGNNEQFF. CDR3 nucleotides: TGTGCCAGTAGTATTTCCGGGACAGGGAACAATGAGCAGTTCTTC.

CDR3 in DNA: TGTGCCAGCAGTTTATTGGCAGATAACTATGGCTACACCTTC. Residues: CASSLLADNYGYTF. The J gene is TRBJ1-2, the V gene TRBV28; D remains ambiguous. Germline CDR1 reads MDHEN; CDR2 reads SYDVKM. The V and J ends lost 1 base and 1 base respectively, with 7 bases between them. This CDR3 has 14 amino acids.

The gene calls are TRBV7-2 and TRBJ2-1; D perhaps matches TRBD1 (5 bases). Per germline, CDR1 SGHTA and CDR2 FQGNSA. V lost 5 bases and J 4 bases, leaving 18 bases between the germline ends. The CDR3 is 16 residues long. The CDR3 protein is CASSPSDKLDYNEQFF. The CDR3 nucleotides read TGTGCCAGCAGCCCTTCGGACAAATTGGATTACAATGAGCAGTTCTTC.

A remark on this clone: Compared with germline, one end of the junction differs, possibly owing to a read error. The rearrangement joins TRBV11-1 to TRBJ2-3; 11 nucleotides agree with TRBD2. CDR3 size: 15 residues. Germline V gene data show CDR1 as SGHAT and CDR2 as FQDESV (reference sequence). CDR3 in amino acids: CASSLAGGHTDTQYF. The CDR3, as DNA: TGTGCCAGCAGTTTAGCGGGGGGGCACACAGATACGCAGTATTTT.

About this clone: Other DNA sequences in this sample translate to the same CDR3. V is TRBV6-5 and J is TRBJ2-7, with TRBD2 matching over 8 bases. Unmatched junction bases numbered 2, after V lost 4 bases and J lost 0 bases. CDR3 length: 14 residues. Germline CDR1 and CDR2: MNHEY and SVGAGI. The CDR3 DNA sequence: TGTGCCAGCAGTTCAAGCGGGAGCTCCTACGAGCAGTACTTC. Its protein product is CASSSSGSSYEQYF.

This clone has just one count. J is TRBJ1-2 and V is TRBV4-1; D might be TRBD1 (5 bases). The CDR3 extends over 14 amino acids. Deletions cut 6 bases from V and 4 bases from J, with 15 bases between. Germline V gene data show CDR1 as MGHRA and CDR2 as YSYEKL. The CDR3 is CASRFVQGSYGYTF. The DNA for the CDR3 is TGCGCCAGCAGATTCGTCCAGGGTTCCTATGGCTACACCTTC.

V usage is TRBV18 and J usage is TRBJ1-5; D is unclear. The CDR3 extends over 16 amino acids. Germline V gene lookup returns CDR1 KGHSH and CDR2 LQKENI. Trimming removed 1 base from V and 5 bases from J, with 15 bases in between. The CDR3 loop reads CASSPRISGVDQPQHF. The CDR3 DNA sequence: TGTGCCAGCTCACCACGAATAAGCGGGGTGGATCAGCCCCAGCATTTT.

V gene TRBV30 combines with J gene TRBJ2-1; TRBD2 agrees at 9 bases. There are 15 residues in the CDR3. J lost 4 bases, V lost 3 bases, and 7 bases had no gene match. Germline V gene data show CDR1 as GTSNPN and CDR2 as SVGIG (reference sequence). The CDR3 reads CAWSGGGGRYNEQFF. The CDR3 DNA is TGTGCCTGGAGCGGCGGGGGGGGGAGATACAATGAGCAGTTCTTC.

This rearrangement joins TRBV27 to TRBJ2-4; possibly TRBD2 for D (5 bases). The V gene's germline CDR1 is MNHEY and CDR2 SMNVEV (reference sequence). This CDR3 is built from 13 residues. V shed 6 bases and J shed 8 bases, with 14 bases lying between them. The CDR3: CASRSLGNDIQYF. In DNA form, the CDR3 reads TGTGCCAGCAGATCACTAGGAAACGACATTCAGTACTTC.

This chain connects TRBV9 to TRBJ2-2; 9 bases match TRBD2. This CDR3 comprises 15 residues. V shed 3 bases, J shed 4 bases, and the junction held 4 bases outside the gene matches. CDR1 and CDR2 (germline): SGDLS, YYNGEE. CDR3 coding DNA: TGTGCCAGCAGCGCGGGACTAGCCCTCACCGGGGAGCTGTTTTTT. It specifies CASSAGLALTGELFF. The entire variable domain, with the rest obtained from reference TRBV9 and TRBJ2-2, is as follows: DSGVTQTPKHLITATGQRVTLRCSPRSGDLSVYWYQQSLDQGLQFLIQYYNGEERAKGNILERFSAQQFPDLHSELNLSSLELGDSALYFCASSAGLALTGELFFGEGSRLTVL.

On this clone itself: Other DNA sequences in this specimen translate into the identical CDR3. The genes are TRBV30 and TRBJ1-5; no reliable D call. Germline V gene data show CDR1 as GTSNPN and CDR2 as SVGIG (reference sequence). V lost 0 bases, J lost 1 base, and 7 bases lay in between. The CDR3 runs 14 residues. CDR3: CAWSVGGSNQPQHF. The DNA for the CDR3 is TGTGCCTGGAGTGTCGGCGGAAGCAATCAGCCCCAGCATTTT.

The chain joins TRBV7-2 to TRBJ2-7; D is perhaps TRBD2 (5 bases). The germline V gene encodes CDR1 SGHTA and CDR2 FQGNSA. V was trimmed by 0 bases and J by 5 bases, leaving 11 bases between them. The CDR3 runs to 14 residues. CDR3 DNA sequence: TGTGCCAGCAGCTTAGCGGGAGCTTGGGACGAGCAGTACTTC. The encoded protein is CASSLAGAWDEQYF.

V usage is TRBV19 and J usage is TRBJ2-3, with TRBD1 identical over 7 bases. This CDR3 contains 15 residues. The V gene end was trimmed by 4 bases and the J gene end by 4 bases; junction bases not matched to a gene: 8. Looked up from germline, CDR1 is LNHDA and CDR2 is SQIVND (reference sequence). The CDR3 nucleotides are TGTGCCAGTAGTACAGGGGGTATTAGAGCAGATACGCAGTATTTT. Translated, it gives CASSTGGIRADTQYF.

The chain combines TRBV6-5 with TRBJ2-7, with 8 bases that match TRBD1. Trimming took 7 bases from V and 8 from J; bases not matched to a gene: 13. CDR3 size: 14 residues. Germline V gene lookup returns CDR1 MNHEY and CDR2 SVGAGI. CDR3 nucleotides: TGTGCCAGCATCTCGAACCCAGGGGGCCCGAAGCAGTACTTC. Translation gives CASISNPGGPKQYF.

The chain combines TRBV30 with TRBJ1-4; D is unresolved. CDR3 length: 12 residues. Between the trimmed V and J ends, which lost 8 bases and 6 bases, there was a span of 13 bases. Germline CDR1 is GTSNPN and CDR2 is SVGIG (reference sequence). The CDR3 protein is CALLGRYEKLFF. CDR3 sequence (DNA): TGTGCCCTCCTCGGACGCTATGAAAAACTGTTTTTT.

The chain joins TRBV12-5 to TRBJ1-6, with D possibly being TRBD1 (5 bases). Trimming cost V 4 bases and J 16 bases, with 32 bases left between them. Germline lookup yields CDR1 LGHNT and CDR2 FRNRAP. CDR3 length: 18 residues. The CDR3 DNA reads TGTGCTAGTGGTTCCCAAATCCTTCAGGGACCCGCCCCGGTTTCTCTCCACTTT. This codes for CASGSQILQGPAPVSLHF.

The chain combines TRBV11-2 with TRBJ2-1; D not certain. Trimming took off 2 bases at V and 5 bases at J, with 10 bases between the two ends. This CDR3 is 14 amino acids long. CDR1 and CDR2 from the germline V gene are SGHAT and FQNNGV. This chain's CDR3 is CASSLRVWDNEQFF. The CDR3 DNA sequence: TGTGCCAGCAGCTTACGTGTCTGGGACAATGAGCAGTTCTTC.

The chain combines TRBV6-1 with TRBJ2-2; D is uncertain. This CDR3 has 13 residues. Deletions cut 10 bases from V and 1 base from J, with 10 bases between. Germline-derived CDR1 and CDR2 are MNHNS and SASEGT. As DNA, the CDR3 is TGTGCCATTGGACGGATGAACACCGGGGAGCTGTTTTTT. Its translation is CAIGRMNTGELFF.

V and J are TRBV4-1 and TRBJ2-2; TRBD1 agrees at 7 bases. Germline-derived CDR1 and CDR2 are MGHRA and YSYEKL. The CDR3 runs 15 residues. V lost 0 bases, J lost 6 bases, and 4 bases stayed unmatched. As DNA, the CDR3 is TGCGCCAGCAGCCAAGAAGGGGGCTATCCCGGGGAGCTGTTTTTT. Translation gives CASSQEGGYPGELFF.

This chain uses TRBV7-2 with TRBJ2-3; D ambiguous. Germline V CDR1 and CDR2: SGHTA, FQGNSA. The CDR3 runs 13 residues. The V end lost 4 bases, the J end lost 0 bases, and 5 bases lay between the germline ends. The CDR3 DNA follows: TGTGCCAGCAGCTACGGAAGCACAGATACGCAGTATTTT. It yields the protein CASSYGSTDTQYF.

The rearrangement links TRBV2 to TRBJ1-1; no clear D gene. Trimming removed 5 bases from V and 1 base from J, with 11 bases in between. CDR3 length equals 14 residues. Germline loops: CDR1 SNHLY, CDR2 FYNNEI. The CDR3 nucleotides read TGTGCCAGCAGTTTTACACTGGCGAACACTGAAGCTTTCTTT. It codes for CASSFTLANTEAFF.

This clone has a count of ten or more. This rearrangement joins TRBV5-1 to TRBJ2-1; 7 positions match TRBD2. Per germline, CDR1 SGHRS and CDR2 YFSETQ. The CDR3 is 14 residues long. Trimming cost V 2 bases and J 3 bases; bases outside gene matches: 2. The CDR3 protein is CASSFSSGYNEQFF. The CDR3 DNA follows: TGCGCCAGCAGCTTCTCTAGCGGCTACAATGAGCAGTTCTTC.

In its sample, this clone was seen a few times. The chain is built from TRBV6-6 and TRBJ2-7, with TRBD1 as a possible D gene (5 bases). The germline CDR1 and CDR2 sequences are MNHNY and SVGAGI (reference sequence). CDR3 length: 12 amino acids. Trimming took off 7 bases at V and 6 bases at J, with 13 bases between the two ends. CDR3 residues: CASISGLGEQYF. DNA of the CDR3: TGTGCCAGCATTTCAGGGCTGGGCGAGCAGTACTTC.